The 27 T cell receptor beta chains listed next were all sequenced from one sample in a study of T cell responses to AZD1222 COVID-19 vaccine. Here immunoSEQ multiplex PCR was the method, and the copy in TCRdb shows in-frame clones only, minus some. The data hold 90,000 to 120,000 clones, with about 89% observed a single time. This sample comprised peripheral blood, obtained 28 days after the second dose of the MenACWY control vaccine. These receptors were collected from an adult who received the MenACWY meningococcal vaccine as a control.

The V gene is TRBV6-1, the J gene TRBJ2-1; D tentatively fits TRBD1 or TRBD2 (5 bases each). V lost 3 bases, J lost 6 bases, and 21 bases lay in between. The CDR3 totals 17 residues. Germline V CDR1 and CDR2: MNHNS, SASEGT. CDR3 sequence: CASSDREGWGVSNEQFF. DNA of the CDR3: TGTGCCAGCAGTGATCGTGAGGGCTGGGGCGTATCCAATGAGCAGTTCTTC.

The gene calls are TRBV9 and TRBJ1-3; 11 bases fit TRBD1. This CDR3 comprises 17 residues. CDR1 and CDR2 (germline): SGDLS, YYNGEE. V trimming: 4 bases; J trimming: 2 bases; junction bases outside the gene matches: 8. The CDR3 here is CASSPLGQGAPGNTIYF. In DNA, the CDR3 is TGTGCCAGCAGCCCTCTAGGACAGGGGGCTCCTGGAAACACCATATATTTT.

The chain joins TRBV9 to TRBJ1-6; D is perhaps TRBD1 (6 bases). Germline values: CDR1 SGDLS, CDR2 YYNGEE. V shed 4 bases and J shed 6 bases, with 11 bases lying between them. This CDR3 comprises 14 residues. DNA of the CDR3: TGTGCCAGCAGCCCCCAGGGGATTAATTCACCCCTCCACTTT. Encoded protein: CASSPQGINSPLHF. The variable domain in full, with the rest retrieved from reference TRBV9 and TRBJ1-6, is DSGVTQTPKHLITATGQRVTLRCSPRSGDLSVYWYQQSLDQGLQFLIQYYNGEERAKGNILERFSAQQFPDLHSELNLSSLELGDSALYFCASSPQGINSPLHFGNGTRLTVT.

V is TRBV20-1 and J is TRBJ2-7; 11 bases match TRBD2. The CDR3 runs to 14 residues. Trimming cost V 3 bases and J 6 bases; bases outside gene matches: 7. CDR1 DFQATT and CDR2 SNEGSKA come from the germline V gene (reference sequence). CDR3 nucleotides: TGCAGTGCTAGTCCGACTAGCGGGGATATCGAGCAGTACTTC. As protein: CSASPTSGDIEQYF.

The chain recombines TRBV27 with TRBJ2-7; maybe TRBD1 (7 bases). The CDR3 runs to 11 residues. Trimming left V 7 bases short and J 6 bases short, with 10 bases between. Germline lookup yields CDR1 MNHEY and CDR2 SMNVEV (reference sequence). The CDR3 DNA reads TGTGCCAGCATTCAGGGGGGCGAGCAGTACTTC. Its translation: CASIQGGEQYF.

The table lists this clone with a count of one. The V gene is TRBV2, the J gene TRBJ2-5; the match to TRBD2 covers 7 bases. The V gene end was trimmed by 8 bases and the J gene end by 5 bases; junction bases not matched to a gene: 2. The CDR3 sequence is 11 residues long. Germline values: CDR1 SNHLY, CDR2 FYNNEI. The CDR3 loop reads CASGEGETQYF. The DNA for the CDR3 is TGTGCCAGCGGGGAGGGTGAGACCCAGTACTTC.

This clone was seen more than once but under ten times. This rearrangement joins TRBV27 to TRBJ2-3, with 8 bases identical to TRBD2. CDR1 is MNHEY and CDR2 is SMNVEV in the germline V gene (reference sequence). This CDR3 contains 18 residues. The J segment lost 0 bases and the V segment lost 3 bases, leaving 11 bases of the junction unmatched. CDR3 residues: CASSLRAPGGGSTDTQYF. CDR3 in DNA: TGTGCCAGCAGTTTGCGGGCCCCCGGGGGGGGCAGCACAGATACGCAGTATTTT.

The gene calls are TRBV19 and TRBJ1-2, with 7 nucleotides matching TRBD1. Germline values: CDR1 LNHDA, CDR2 SQIVND (reference sequence). This CDR3 is 15 amino acids long. The V gene end was trimmed by 6 bases and the J gene end by 2 bases; junction bases not matched to a gene: 9. The CDR3 spells CASSSATTGNYGYTF. The CDR3 bases are TGTGCCAGTAGCTCCGCCACGACAGGGAACTATGGCTACACCTTC.

This chain uses TRBV6-1 with TRBJ2-5; 13 bases align to TRBD2. V was clipped by 4 bases and J by 4 bases; unmatched bases: 6. Germline CDR1 MNHNS, CDR2 SASEGT. The CDR3 spans 16 residues. The CDR3 reads CASSGGTSGVIETQYF. CDR3 nucleotide sequence: TGTGCCAGCAGTGGGGGGACTAGCGGGGTAATAGAGACCCAGTACTTC.

The chain uses TRBV20-1 and TRBJ2-5; TRBD2 aligns across 8 bases. J gave up 4 bases and V 3 bases, and 13 bases lay outside the gene matches. CDR1 is DFQATT, CDR2 SNEGSKA, per germline (reference sequence). This CDR3 spans 16 amino acids. The CDR3 region has the DNA TGCAGTGCTAGTTCCGTTAGCGGGGCCCTGGGAGAGACCCAGTACTTC. Its protein product is CSASSVSGALGETQYF.

The rearrangement links TRBV6-5 to TRBJ1-4, with a possible D match to TRBD1 (5 bases). In germline, CDR1 is MNHEY, CDR2 SVGAGI. The CDR3 is made up of 14 amino acids. V lost 11 bases and J lost 5, with 18 bases in between. The CDR3 reads CAGGSAGANEKLFF. CDR3 DNA: TGTGCCGGGGGGTCGGCTGGGGCAAATGAAAAACTGTTTTTT.

Only a few counts were recorded for this clone. The chain is built from TRBV3-1 (or the pseudogene TRBV3-2) and TRBJ1-1; no definite D call. This CDR3 spans 12 amino acids. Between the trimmed V and J ends, which lost 6 bases and 2 bases, there was a span of 7 bases. Germline-derived CDR1 and CDR2 are LGHDT and YNNKEL (reference sequence). DNA of the CDR3: TGTGCCAGCAGTTACGTCAACACTGAAGCTTTCTTT. Translation: CASSYVNTEAFF.

This rearrangement joins TRBV4-1 to TRBJ1-4; D unresolved. Germline V CDR1 and CDR2: MGHRA, YSYEKL. This CDR3 region has 16 residues. Deletions cut 4 bases from V and 0 bases from J, with 12 bases between. The CDR3 nucleotides are TGCGCCAGCAGCCGCCTAACGGGTGCAACTAATGAAAAACTGTTTTTT. As protein: CASSRLTGATNEKLFF.

The chain has TRBV4-2 and TRBJ2-5; 9 nucleotides align to TRBD2. The CDR3 extends over 16 amino acids. Germline V gene data show CDR1 as LGHNA and CDR2 as YNFKEQ. The J segment lost 4 bases and the V segment lost 1 base, leaving 7 bases of the junction unmatched. CDR3: CASSQGSGGPRETQYF. For the CDR3, the DNA is TGTGCCAGCAGCCAAGGTAGCGGGGGACCCAGAGAGACCCAGTACTTC.

The genes are TRBV15 and TRBJ2-1; 14 nucleotides agree with TRBD2. V was clipped by 3 bases and J by 7 bases; unmatched bases: 2. CDR1 and CDR2 from the germline V gene are LNHNV and YYDKDF (reference sequence). The CDR3 is 15 amino acids. CDR3 nucleotides: TGTGCCACCAGCAGGGGACTAGCGGGGGAAAATGAGCAGTTCTTC. As protein: CATSRGLAGENEQFF. The whole variable domain, filled in from reference TRBV15 and TRBJ2-1, reads DAMVIQNPRYQVTQFGKPVTLSCSQTLNHNVMYWYQQKSSQAPKLLFHYYDKDFNNEADTPDNFQSRRPNTSFCFLDIRSPGLGDTAMYLCATSRGLAGENEQFFGPGTRLTVL.

The chain uses TRBV11-2 and TRBJ1-1, with D possibly matching TRBD1 (5 bases). This CDR3 has 16 amino acids. Trimming cost V 6 bases and J 1 base, with 18 bases left between them. Germline CDR1 is SGHAT and CDR2 is FQNNGV. The CDR3 sequence is CASRPRLGVGNTEAFF. CDR3 nucleotides: TGTGCCAGCAGACCCAGGTTAGGGGTAGGGAACACTGAAGCTTTCTTT.

This chain joins TRBV5-1 and TRBJ1-3, with D perhaps matching TRBD1 (5 bases). The CDR3 is made up of 16 amino acids. CDR1 is SGHRS, CDR2 YFSETQ, per germline. Trimming removed 0 bases at V and 0 bases at J, with 10 bases between. CDR3 nucleotide sequence: TGCGCCAGCAGCTTGGCCGGGACCAGCTCTGGAAACACCATATATTTT. It codes for CASSLAGTSSGNTIYF.

V gene TRBV27 combines with J gene TRBJ2-5, with 9 bases identical to TRBD1. In germline, CDR1 is MNHEY, CDR2 SMNVEV (reference sequence). The CDR3 has 14 amino acids. The V and J ends lost 5 bases and 3 bases, in that order; junction bases with no gene match: 4. The CDR3 here is CASSKWDREETQYF. CDR3 sequence (DNA): TGTGCCAGCAGTAAATGGGACAGGGAAGAGACCCAGTACTTC.

The chain has TRBV28 and TRBJ1-2; maybe TRBD1 (5 bases). Germline CDR1 reads MDHEN; CDR2 reads SYDVKM. V lost 2 bases and J lost 3, with 10 bases in between. The CDR3 extends over 14 amino acids. The chain's CDR3 is CASSLRQLDYGYTF. The CDR3 bases are TGTGCCAGCAGTTTAAGACAGTTAGACTATGGCTACACCTTC.

CDR3 coding DNA: TGTGCCATCCGACACTCATTGGACAGTGCGACCTCTGGAAACACCATATATTTT. It is translated as CAIRHSLDSATSGNTIYF. This chain connects TRBV10-3 to TRBJ1-3, with a weak D call TRBD1 (6 bases). This CDR3 has 18 amino acids. The germline gives CDR1 ENHRY, CDR2 SYGVKD. Trimming pared 8 bases from V and 0 bases from J, leaving 23 bases between.

The rearrangement uses TRBV4-2 and TRBJ2-1, with 7 positions matching TRBD2. The germline gives CDR1 LGHNA, CDR2 YNFKEQ. Trimming at V came to 4 bases and at J to 2 bases, leaving 5 bases not matched to a gene. The CDR3 is made up of 15 amino acids. DNA of the CDR3: TGTGCCAGCAGCCTCGGGGGGAATCCCTACAATGAGCAGTTCTTC. Translated: CASSLGGNPYNEQFF.

The chain recombines TRBV4-1 with TRBJ1-5, with D uncertain. In germline, CDR1 is MGHRA, CDR2 YSYEKL. The CDR3 contains 21 residues. The V end lost 1 base, the J end lost 0 bases, and 25 bases lay between the germline ends. CDR3 nucleotide sequence: TGCGCCAGCAGCCAAGTTGGCCTGTCAGGCGGACCCAAAAATAGCAATCAGCCCCAGCATTTT. Amino acid sequence: CASSQVGLSGGPKNSNQPQHF.

The chain links TRBV24-1 to TRBJ2-1, with 10 bases aligning to TRBD2. The CDR3 consists of 13 residues. Trimming took 5 bases from V and 8 from J; bases not matched to a gene: 2. The V gene's germline CDR1 is KGHDR and CDR2 SFDVKD. CDR3 nucleotides: TGTGCCACCAGTGGAACTAGCGGGGATGAGCAGTTCTTC. Translation: CATSGTSGDEQFF.

The chain employs TRBV27 and TRBJ2-5, with a tentative D call TRBD1 (5 bases). Germline assignment: CDR1 MNHEY and CDR2 SMNVEV (reference sequence). Trimming removed 8 bases from V and 4 bases from J, with 11 bases in between. The CDR3 sequence is 12 residues long. The CDR3 is CASGKGVETQYF. As DNA, the CDR3 is TGTGCCAGCGGGAAAGGGGTAGAGACCCAGTACTTC.

In its sample, this clone was seen a few times. The V and J genes are TRBV30 and TRBJ1-1; D possibly corresponds to TRBD1 (6 bases). The CDR3 spans 16 residues. The V end lost 3 bases, the J end lost 0 bases, and 17 bases lay between the germline ends. Per germline, CDR1 GTSNPN and CDR2 SVGIG (reference sequence). CDR3 sequence: CAWRETGRAMNTEAFF. CDR3 bases: TGTGCCTGGAGAGAAACAGGGCGCGCGATGAACACTGAAGCTTTCTTT.

V is TRBV24-1 and J is TRBJ2-7; D might be TRBD1 or TRBD2, each matching 5 bases. V was pared by 7 bases and J by 6 bases, with 9 bases between. The CDR3 covers 11 residues. The germline CDR1 and CDR2 sequences are KGHDR and SFDVKD. The CDR3 is CATRGRSEQYF. CDR3 coding DNA: TGTGCCACCAGGGGACGGAGCGAGCAGTACTTC.

The V call is TRBV2, the J call TRBJ2-7, with a weak D call TRBD1 (6 bases). In germline, CDR1 is SNHLY, CDR2 FYNNEI. The CDR3 is made up of 15 amino acids. Trimming shortened V by 6 bases and J by 7 bases, and 22 bases separated the two germline ends. CDR3 DNA sequence: TGTGCCAGCAGCCTTGGACAGCTCGCTGATTTAGAGCAGTACTTC. It is translated as CASSLGQLADLEQYF.